This T cell receptor beta chain was captured in a study of tumor and adjacent non-tumor tissue in lung cancer. Study-level information: Patients comprised about a dozen adenocarcinoma, a couple of squamous cell carcinoma and 1 small cell lung cancer. Aged roughly 31 to 76 years, patients included fewer than 11 men and five or six women with stage I to III disease.

TCRbeta libraries were built with three rounds of nested PCR, modified from ARM-PCR. TCRdb reanalysed the multiplex PCR reads using MiXCR and keeps one entry per CDR3 protein. The data hold about 75,000 distinct CDR3 sequences, with roughly 75% observed a single time. Study results and limitations: Tumor tissue had significantly higher TCR diversity than normal lung.

On this clonotype itself: The target antigen is unknown. A junction boundary mismatches the germline segment, possibly from a read error.

Germline V gene lookup returns CDR1 MNHNY and CDR2 SVGAGI (reference sequence). CDR3 length: 15 residues. RNA was extracted from bulk tissue without any cell sorting. The normal lung tissue was taken more than 3 cm from the tumor edge. Between August and November 2014, newly diagnosed, chemotherapy-naive lung cancer patients underwent thoracic surgery in China. The origin of this receptor is a woman aged 45 to 65 with non-small cell lung cancer. J is TRBJ2-2 and V is TRBV6-6, with D perhaps being TRBD1 or TRBD2 (5 bases each). Sequenced sample: distant non-tumor lung tissue. The CDR3 region is CASSYEGPNTGELFF. The CDR3 DNA is TGCGCCAGCAGTTACGAGGGACCGAACACCGGGGAGCTGTTTTTT.